What follows is one TCR beta chain and its context. The record originates from a study of blood T cell repertoires in COVID-19. About the study: Samples of COVID-19 (acute and convalescent) were obtained from the United States, Italy and Spain. PBMCs, B-cell-depleted T cells, or T cells were the source of the cDNA or gDNA that made up the material.

Source study methods: Scientists estimated how many nucleated cells there were by amplifying reference gene primers. The method was immunoSEQ multiplex PCR; TCRdb's version includes in-frame clones alone and lacks a portion of them. The D gene and trimming were derived from the DNA, and the V and J assignments and clone size from that table. The data show roughly 140,000 clones, 80% to 90% seen once. Trimming cost V 3 bases and J 3 bases, with 17 bases left between them. The CDR3 is 16 residues long. Germline V lookup: CDR1 SGHRS, CDR2 YFSETQ. The genes are TRBV5-1 and TRBJ2-3; possibly TRBD2 for D (6 bases). This clonotype originated in a woman in her fifties or sixties with active COVID-19. Sequenced material: peripheral blood. The DNA for the CDR3 is TGCGCCAGCAGCTCCCGGGGGTCCTGGGAGACAGATACGCAGTATTTT. As protein: CASSSRGSWETDTQYF.